A single sample is the source of the 2 T cell receptor beta chains below, sequenced in a study of cytomegalovirus exposure and HLA in healthy donors. Primers for the PCR totalled 60 Vbeta and 13 Jbeta. Clones were sequenced by immunoSEQ multiplex PCR, and TCRdb holds only the in-frame ones, with some missing. The repertoire holds around 100,000 clones, with less than 80% as singletons. What was sequenced was PBMCs. The receptors stem from a woman aged 25 to 45 in good health and CMV-seronegative.

The chain employs TRBV7-2 and TRBJ2-5; D may be TRBD2 (6 bases). Germline lookup yields CDR1 SGHTA and CDR2 FQGNSA. This CDR3 comprises 13 residues. The germline V and J ends were trimmed by 10 bases and 5 bases, with 17 bases remaining between them. CDR3 coding DNA: TGTGCCACCGAAGGGAATCGGGGGGAGACCCAGTACTTC. Residues: CATEGNRGETQYF.

This clone turned up a few times. The chain joins TRBV14 to TRBJ2-7; 12 bases line up with TRBD2. The CDR3 consists of 14 residues. CDR1 is SGHDN and CDR2 is FVKESK in the germline V gene. J lost 6 bases, V lost 5 bases, and 5 bases had no gene match. CDR3 in amino acids: CASSGLAGPPEQYF. CDR3 nucleotide sequence: TGTGCCAGCAGCGGACTAGCGGGACCCCCCGAGCAGTACTTC.